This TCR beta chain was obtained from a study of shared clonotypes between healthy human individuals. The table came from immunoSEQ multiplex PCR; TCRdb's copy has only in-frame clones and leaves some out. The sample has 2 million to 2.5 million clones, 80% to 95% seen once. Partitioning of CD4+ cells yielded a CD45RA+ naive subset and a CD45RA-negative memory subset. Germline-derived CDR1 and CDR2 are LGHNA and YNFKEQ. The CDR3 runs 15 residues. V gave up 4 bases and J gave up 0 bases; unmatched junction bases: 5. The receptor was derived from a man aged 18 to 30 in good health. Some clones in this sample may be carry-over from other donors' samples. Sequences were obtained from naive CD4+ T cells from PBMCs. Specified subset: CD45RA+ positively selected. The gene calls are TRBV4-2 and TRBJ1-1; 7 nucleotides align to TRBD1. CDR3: CASSPGGAVNTEAFF. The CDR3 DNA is TGTGCCAGCAGCCCAGGGGGGGCTGTGAACACTGAAGCTTTCTTT.